Below are 7 T cell receptor beta chains sequenced from a single sample in a study of OX40 agonist ivuxolimab in advanced cancers. Measured with immunoSEQ multiplex PCR; TCRdb has only the in-frame clones, and not every one. The sample consists of approximately 69,000 clones, 70% to 90% of them appearing once. This sample comprised CD4+ or CD8+ T cells sorted from blood, obtained in a trial of the OX40 agonist ivuxolimab. These receptors were collected from an adult with an advanced solid tumor such as melanoma, head and neck, liver or kidney cancer.

V usage is TRBV7-8 and J usage is TRBJ1-6; TRBD1 matches at 10 bases. CDR1 is SGHVS and CDR2 is FQNEAQ in the germline V gene. With V trimmed by 6 bases and J by 8 bases, 4 bases remained unmatched. CDR3 length: 14 residues. The CDR3 bases are TGTGCCAGCAGGGACAGGGGGGGATATTCACCCCTCCACTTT. Encoded protein: CASRDRGGYSPLHF.

The chain is built from TRBV28 and TRBJ1-2; D is unresolved. CDR1 is MDHEN, CDR2 SYDVKM, per germline. V dropped 6 bases and J dropped 5 bases, with 13 bases sitting between them. CDR3 size: 13 residues. Here the CDR3 DNA reads TGTGCCAGCAGCTGGGAGGTAGTATATGGCTACACCTTC. It is translated as CASSWEVVYGYTF.

The chain links TRBV6-6 to TRBJ2-7; possible D gene TRBD1, 6 bases. From germline, CDR1 is MNHNY and CDR2 SVGAGI (reference sequence). V was trimmed by 5 bases and J by 3 bases, leaving 11 bases between them. There are 13 residues in the CDR3. The CDR3 DNA is TGTGCCAGCAGTCTCCCACAGGGCTACGAGCAGTACTTC. It translates to CASSLPQGYEQYF.

V gene TRBV27 combines with J gene TRBJ2-1; perhaps TRBD2 as D (5 bases). Germline-derived CDR1 and CDR2 are MNHEY and SMNVEV (reference sequence). The CDR3 runs 15 residues. The germline V and J ends were trimmed by 5 bases and 3 bases, with 14 bases remaining between them. The CDR3 region is CASSPSMGVYNEQFF. Written as DNA, the CDR3 is TGTGCCAGCAGTCCCTCGATGGGAGTCTACAATGAGCAGTTCTTC.

The chain joins TRBV5-6 to TRBJ2-2, with D unresolved. V was pared by 0 bases and J by 0 bases, with 6 bases between. The CDR3 contains 15 residues. The germline CDR1 and CDR2 sequences are SGHDT and YYEEEE. CDR3 sequence reads: CASSLESANTGELFF. The CDR3, as DNA: TGTGCCAGCAGCTTGGAGTCAGCGAACACCGGGGAGCTGTTTTTT.

The chain has TRBV9 and TRBJ1-4; TRBD1 agrees at 10 bases. The CDR3 loop spans 15 amino acids. Germline CDR1 reads SGDLS; CDR2 reads YYNGEE. J lost 6 bases, V lost 4 bases, and 6 bases had no gene match. The CDR3 loop reads CASSPRTGGDEKLFF. The DNA for the CDR3 is TGTGCCAGCAGCCCCCGGACAGGGGGAGATGAAAAACTGTTTTTT. Drawing the rest from reference TRBV9 and TRBJ1-4, the complete variable domain is DSGVTQTPKHLITATGQRVTLRCSPRSGDLSVYWYQQSLDQGLQFLIQYYNGEERAKGNILERFSAQQFPDLHSELNLSSLELGDSALYFCASSPRTGGDEKLFFGSGTQLSVL.

The V gene is TRBV28, the J gene TRBJ1-4; D might be TRBD1 (6 bases). Germline-derived CDR1 and CDR2 are MDHEN and SYDVKM. The CDR3 is 14 residues long. V lost 5 bases, J lost 7 bases, and 14 bases lay in between. CDR3 protein: CASSVDRRREKLFF. The CDR3 region has the DNA TGTGCCAGCAGTGTAGACAGGCGCCGTGAAAAACTGTTTTTT.